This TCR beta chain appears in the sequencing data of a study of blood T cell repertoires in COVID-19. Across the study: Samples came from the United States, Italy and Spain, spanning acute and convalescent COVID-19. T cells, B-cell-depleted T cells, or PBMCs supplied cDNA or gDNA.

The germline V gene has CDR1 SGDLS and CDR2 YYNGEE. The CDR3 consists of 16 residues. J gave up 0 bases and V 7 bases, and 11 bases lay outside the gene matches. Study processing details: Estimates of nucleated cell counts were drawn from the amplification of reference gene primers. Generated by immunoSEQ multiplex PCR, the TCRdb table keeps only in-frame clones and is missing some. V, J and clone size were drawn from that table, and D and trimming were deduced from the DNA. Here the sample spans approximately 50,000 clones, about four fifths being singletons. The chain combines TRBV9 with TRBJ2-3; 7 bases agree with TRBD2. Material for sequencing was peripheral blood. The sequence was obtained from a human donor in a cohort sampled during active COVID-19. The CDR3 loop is CASSFAGDPSTDTQYF. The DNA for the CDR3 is TGTGCCAGCTCATTTGCGGGGGACCCTAGCACAGATACGCAGTATTTT.